Listed below are T cell receptor beta chains from one sample, sequenced in a study of identical twins. TCRdb re-analysed the 5' RACE reads in MiXCR, keeping a single row per CDR3 protein. The data hold 400,000 to 550,000 distinct CDR3 sequences, with less than 25% observed a single time. A further study also used this sample, focusing on T cells expressing NK-cell markers.

Sequenced material: CD4+ T cells sorted from blood. These receptors were taken from a woman under 30 in good health. Both conserved end residues are trimmed from each CDR3.

v_gene | CDR3aa
TRBV12-3/TRBV12-4 | ASTGVGYT
TRBV20-1 | SALTGTRRYNEQF
TRBV7-9 | ASSPPGGDSYNEQF
TRBV5-1 | ASSPIQGSTYEQY
TRBV7-2 | ASSSEIGRQPQH
TRBV5-8 | ASSLMQGARRNNEQF
TRBV6-1 | ASSRSQGFEQY
TRBV12-3/TRBV12-4 | ASSLERQAF
TRBV7-9 | ASSRDRRNTEAF
TRBV20-1 | SGGHRVYNEQF
TRBV7-9 | ASSLGTGSNNSPLH
TRBV5-1 | ASSYTGTHTDTQY
TRBV20-1 | SARGLLEHPDTQY
TRBV3-1 | ASSTQGARGETQY
TRBV6-5 | ASSYGTLQETQY
TRBV5-1 | ASSGSGNTIY
TRBV11-1 | ASSLAGTEYEQY
TRBV6-5 | ASSRGNTIY
TRBV4-3 | ASSHSGRSTGELF
TRBV10-3 | AIRGVGGSAADTQY
TRBV20-1 | SARKGHNYEQY
TRBV6-1 | ASSIQRERNEQF